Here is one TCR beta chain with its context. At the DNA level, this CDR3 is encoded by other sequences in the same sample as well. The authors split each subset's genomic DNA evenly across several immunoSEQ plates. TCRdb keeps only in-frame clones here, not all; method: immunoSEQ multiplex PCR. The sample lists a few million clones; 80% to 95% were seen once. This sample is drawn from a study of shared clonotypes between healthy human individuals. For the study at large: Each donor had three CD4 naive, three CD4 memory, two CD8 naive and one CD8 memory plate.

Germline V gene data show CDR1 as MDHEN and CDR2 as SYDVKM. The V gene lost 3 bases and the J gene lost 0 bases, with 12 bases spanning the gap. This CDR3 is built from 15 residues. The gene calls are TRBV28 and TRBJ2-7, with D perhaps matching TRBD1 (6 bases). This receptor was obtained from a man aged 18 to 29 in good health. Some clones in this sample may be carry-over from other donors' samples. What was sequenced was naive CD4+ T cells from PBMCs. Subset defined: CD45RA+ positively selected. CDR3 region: CASSFRGGPSYEQYF. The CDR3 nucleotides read TGTGCCAGCAGTTTTCGTGGGGGCCCCTCCTACGAGCAGTACTTC.